The TCR beta chain under discussion was sequenced for a study of technical replicates of blood from four donors. The method was immunoSEQ multiplex PCR; TCRdb's version includes in-frame clones alone and lacks a portion of them. The table records fewer than 85,000 clones, less than 95% of them present only once. The germline V gene encodes CDR1 MGHDK and CDR2 SYGVNS. The CDR3 consists of 15 residues. Trimming shortened V by 3 bases and J by 3 bases, and 14 bases separated the two germline ends. This receptor was taken from a human donor in good health. Sequencing was carried out using T cells isolated from PBMCs. This sequence joins TRBV25-1 and TRBJ1-1; TRBD1 is a possible D gene (6 bases). The CDR3 region has the DNA TGTGCCAGCAGTGATGGGGCAGGGGTGGACACTGAAGCTTTCTTT. Translating gives CASSDGAGVDTEAFF. Supplemented by reference TRBV25-1 and TRBJ1-1, the full variable domain reads EADIYQTPRYLVIGTGKKITLECSQTMGHDKMYWYQQDPGMELHLIHYSYGVNSTEKGDLSSESTVSRIRTEHFPLTLESARPSHTSQYLCASSDGAGVDTEAFFGQGTRLTVV.